Sequencing of this T cell receptor (beta chain) was carried out in a study of T cells in Graves' hyperthyroidism and ophthalmopathy. A note on this clonotype: What it recognizes is unknown. One junction end disagrees with the germline gene, perhaps due to a read error.

RNA transcripts gave rise to amplified TCR beta CDR3 regions. RT-PCR in the first round (using the HTBI primer set) targeted the TCR CDR3. TCRdb processed the multiplex PCR reads anew with MiXCR; each CDR3 protein has one entry. The sample holds hundreds of thousands of distinct CDR3 sequences, roughly 46% seen once. Study-wide results and limits: The model made its ophthalmopathy prediction, and onset followed a median approximately 6 months later.

Looked up from germline, CDR1 is SGHNT and CDR2 is YYREEE (reference sequence). The CDR3 sequence is 17 residues long. The rearrangement uses TRBV5-4 and TRBJ2-7; D possibly matches TRBD1 or TRBD2 (5 bases each). Sample: peripheral blood or thyroid tissue (not recorded which). This clonotype was obtained from an adult man with Graves' disease, either hyperthyroidism or ophthalmopathy (not recorded which). DNA of the CDR3: TGTGCCAACAGCTTGGCCGGGGCAGGCTTTAGCTCCTACGAGCAGTACTTC. This encodes CANSLAGAGFSSYEQYF.